This T cell receptor beta chain is from a study of T cell changes during pregnancy in multiple sclerosis. Libraries were prepared by immunoSEQ multiplex PCR; TCRdb keeps only in-frame clonotypes and omits some of them. The table lists fewer than 110,000 clones, around 90% of them singletons, with about 0.78% in the top ten. CDR1 SGHRS and CDR2 YFSETQ come from the germline V gene. This CDR3 has 13 residues. Trimming removed 4 bases from V and 4 bases from J, with 11 bases in between. The clonotype originates from a female donor in good health, enrolled as a control in a pregnancy study. This rearrangement joins TRBV5-1 to TRBJ2-5; possibly TRBD2 for D (6 bases). The material was peripheral blood, obtained in the third trimester of pregnancy. For the CDR3, the DNA is TGCGCCAGCAGCCCCGGGGGAGCAGAGACCCAGTACTTC. Protein product: CASSPGGAETQYF.